This TCR beta chain was obtained from a study of blood T cell repertoires in COVID-19. About the research overall: The United States, Italy and Spain supplied acute and convalescent COVID-19 samples. Sources were T cells, B-cell-depleted T cells, or PBMCs; the material itself was cDNA or gDNA.

V lost 4 bases to trimming and J lost 6 bases, with 10 bases between them. This CDR3 contains 13 residues. CDR1 MNHEY and CDR2 SVGAGI come from the germline V gene. Original analysis: Estimation of nucleated cell counts relied on the amplification of reference gene primers. The table came from immunoSEQ multiplex PCR; TCRdb's copy has only in-frame clones and leaves some out. That table supplies the V and J calls and clone size; D and trimming were determined from the DNA. Of 150,000 to 200,000 clones in the sample, around 87% were seen once. This sequence joins TRBV6-5 and TRBJ1-5; D is possibly TRBD1 (5 bases). Sequenced input: peripheral blood. This clonotype was obtained from a man in his forties or fifties with active or convalescent COVID-19. The CDR3 loop is CASSSRVGQPQHF. The CDR3 DNA reads as TGTGCCAGCAGTTCCAGGGTAGGTCAGCCCCAGCATTTT.